Listed below are T cell receptor beta chains from one sample, sequenced in a study of TIL therapy for anti-PD-1-resistant metastatic lung cancer. Produced via immunoSEQ multiplex PCR; TCRdb's table is partial and in-frame only. The sample has about 50,000 clones; over 65% are singletons. Sequences were derived from tumor tissue, sampled at baseline. These receptors all stem from a person aged 25 to 85 with non-small cell lung cancer. Each CDR3 is given with its conserved first and last residue. D genes are given only for firm matches. Expanded clones are given a class, and other clones once, few, many or no size at all.

d_gene: -; v_gene: TRBV5-4; len: 12; j_gene: TRBJ2-3; abundance: -; CDR3nt: TGTGCCAGCAGCTTGGGGGAAGATACGCAGTATTTT; CDR3aa: CASSLGEDTQYF
d_gene: TRBD2; v_gene: TRBV7-9; len: 17; j_gene: TRBJ2-2; abundance: once; CDR3nt: TGTGCCAGCAGCGCGCCGGGGCGGGAGGCCAACACCGGGGAGCTGTTTTTT; CDR3aa: CASSAPGREANTGELFF
d_gene: -; v_gene: TRBV29-1; len: 15; j_gene: TRBJ2-5; abundance: -; CDR3nt: TGCAGCGTTGAATGGCGGCAGGGCTCGCGAGAGACCCAGTACTTC; CDR3aa: CSVEWRQGSRETQYF
d_gene: TRBD1; v_gene: TRBV28; len: 14; j_gene: TRBJ2-1; abundance: -; CDR3nt: TGTGCCAGCATTACAGGGGGCGAGTTGAATGAGCAGTTCTTC; CDR3aa: CASITGGELNEQFF
d_gene: -; v_gene: TRBV5-4; len: 15; j_gene: TRBJ1-1; abundance: -; CDR3nt: TGTGCCAGCAGCTTCTCTATCCGGGGCGACACTGAAGCTTTCTTT; CDR3aa: CASSFSIRGDTEAFF
d_gene: -; v_gene: TRBV7-9; len: 14; j_gene: TRBJ2-7; abundance: -; CDR3nt: TGTGCCAGCAGCTTAGCCCGAACGGGCTACGAGCAGTACTTC; CDR3aa: CASSLARTGYEQYF
d_gene: -; v_gene: TRBV10-3; len: 16; j_gene: TRBJ2-5; abundance: -; CDR3nt: TGTGCCATCAGGGGGGACGGACCCTCCCTACCAGAGACCCAGTACTTC; CDR3aa: CAIRGDGPSLPETQYF
d_gene: -; v_gene: TRBV6-5; len: 15; j_gene: TRBJ1-2; abundance: few; CDR3nt: TGTGCCAGCAGTTTAGGGCCCCAGGGGAACTATGGCTACACCTTC; CDR3aa: CASSLGPQGNYGYTF
d_gene: -; v_gene: TRBV27; len: 12; j_gene: TRBJ2-2; abundance: few; CDR3nt: TGTGCCAGCATCTCCCTCGCCGGGGAGCTGTTTTTT; CDR3aa: CASISLAGELFF
d_gene: -; v_gene: TRBV7-2; len: 15; j_gene: TRBJ1-2; abundance: -; CDR3nt: TGTGCCAGCAGCTTAGCGCTGGAACAGTTGGGGGGCTACACCTTC; CDR3aa: CASSLALEQLGGYTF
d_gene: -; v_gene: TRBV30; len: 14; j_gene: TRBJ1-5; abundance: -; CDR3nt: TGTGCCTGGAGCAGGGGCGAGGGCAATCAGCCCCAGCATTTT; CDR3aa: CAWSRGEGNQPQHF
d_gene: TRBD2; v_gene: TRBV2; len: 16; j_gene: TRBJ2-5; abundance: few; CDR3nt: TGTGCCAGCAGATGGAGACTAGCGGGAGTGGGGGAGACCCAGTACTTC; CDR3aa: CASRWRLAGVGETQYF
d_gene: TRBD1; v_gene: TRBV27; len: 16; j_gene: TRBJ1-4; abundance: -; CDR3nt: TGTGCCAGCAGCCTCGGGACAGTAGTAGGAGATGAAAAACTGTTTTTT; CDR3aa: CASSLGTVVGDEKLFF
d_gene: TRBD2; v_gene: TRBV6-5; len: 15; j_gene: TRBJ2-7; abundance: few; CDR3nt: TGTGCCAGCAGTCGCCCTAGCGGAGGGGCCTACGAGCAGTACTTC; CDR3aa: CASSRPSGGAYEQYF
d_gene: -; v_gene: TRBV7-9; len: 12; j_gene: TRBJ2-7; abundance: -; CDR3nt: TGTGCCAGCAGCTGGTACTTATACGAGCAGTACTTC; CDR3aa: CASSWYLYEQYF
d_gene: TRBD1; v_gene: TRBV18; len: 15; j_gene: TRBJ1-6; abundance: -; CDR3nt: TGTGCCAGCTCACCAACTGCGACAGGGAATTCACCCCTCCACTTT; CDR3aa: CASSPTATGNSPLHF
d_gene: -; v_gene: TRBV7-9; len: 14; j_gene: TRBJ2-3; abundance: -; CDR3nt: TGTGCCAGCAGCTTAGAGGGACTCACAGATACGCAGTATTTT; CDR3aa: CASSLEGLTDTQYF
d_gene: -; v_gene: TRBV5-1; len: 15; j_gene: TRBJ2-6; abundance: once; CDR3nt: TGCGCCAGCAGCTTGGAGTGGGCTGGGGCCAACGTCCTGACTTTC; CDR3aa: CASSLEWAGANVLTF
d_gene: -; v_gene: TRBV30; len: 12; j_gene: TRBJ1-1; abundance: -; CDR3nt: TGTGCCTGGGGGGCCGGCGGTGGAGAAGCTTTCTTT; CDR3aa: CAWGAGGGEAFF
d_gene: -; v_gene: TRBV5-1; len: 15; j_gene: TRBJ2-2; abundance: -; CDR3nt: TGCGCCAGCAGCTCACTGACAGGAAACACCGGGGAGCTGTTTTTT; CDR3aa: CASSSLTGNTGELFF
d_gene: -; v_gene: TRBV28; len: 17; j_gene: TRBJ1-5; abundance: -; CDR3nt: TGTGCCAGCAGTTTAGGTGGGGGCAGGAGACTTAATCGGCCCCAGCATTTT; CDR3aa: CASSLGGGRRLNRPQHF
d_gene: -; v_gene: TRBV5-1; len: 15; j_gene: TRBJ1-3; abundance: -; CDR3nt: TGCGCCAGCAGCTTGCCTCGGGACTCTGGAAACACCATATATTTT; CDR3aa: CASSLPRDSGNTIYF
d_gene: TRBD1; v_gene: TRBV29-1; len: 12; j_gene: TRBJ1-5; abundance: -; CDR3nt: TGCAGCGTCAGGGGGACCAATCAGCCCCAGCATTTT; CDR3aa: CSVRGTNQPQHF
d_gene: -; v_gene: TRBV9; len: 13; j_gene: TRBJ2-7; abundance: -; CDR3nt: TGTGCCAGCAGCGTAACCTTGGAGAGGGAGCAGTACTTC; CDR3aa: CASSVTLEREQYF
d_gene: TRBD2; v_gene: TRBV28; len: 15; j_gene: TRBJ2-7; abundance: -; CDR3nt: TGTGCCAGCAGTCCCCTAGGGGAGGGCTCCTACGAGCAGTACTTC; CDR3aa: CASSPLGEGSYEQYF
d_gene: TRBD2; v_gene: TRBV5-1; len: 16; j_gene: TRBJ2-7; abundance: -; CDR3nt: TGCGCCAGCAGCTTGCAGCCTAGCGGGAGTAGTAGTGAGCAGTACTTC; CDR3aa: CASSLQPSGSSSEQYF
d_gene: TRBD1; v_gene: TRBV9; len: 15; j_gene: TRBJ1-1; abundance: -; CDR3nt: TGTGCCAGCGACTCCTTAGGACAGGGTAAATCTGAAGCTTTCTTT; CDR3aa: CASDSLGQGKSEAFF
d_gene: TRBD2; v_gene: TRBV7-2; len: 14; j_gene: TRBJ2-7; abundance: -; CDR3nt: TGTGCCAGCAGCTCCGGACTAGGCTTCTACGAGCAGTACTTC; CDR3aa: CASSSGLGFYEQYF
d_gene: -; v_gene: TRBV10-1; len: 15; j_gene: TRBJ2-3; abundance: -; CDR3nt: TGCGCCAGCAGTGATGTGGGGGACCACACAGATACGCAGTATTTT; CDR3aa: CASSDVGDHTDTQYF
d_gene: TRBD1; v_gene: TRBV6-5; len: 14; j_gene: TRBJ2-7; abundance: -; CDR3nt: TGTGCCAGCGGGTCGACAGGGGGGAACTACGAGCAGTACTTC; CDR3aa: CASGSTGGNYEQYF
d_gene: -; v_gene: TRBV5-1; len: 14; j_gene: TRBJ2-5; abundance: -; CDR3nt: TGCGCCAGCAGCTTCTCCCTTAACCAAGAGACCCAGTACTTC; CDR3aa: CASSFSLNQETQYF
d_gene: TRBD2; v_gene: TRBV27; len: 15; j_gene: TRBJ2-4; abundance: -; CDR3nt: TGTGCCAGCACTGTTCTAGCGGGAGGAAGTTACATTCAGTACTTC; CDR3aa: CASTVLAGGSYIQYF
d_gene: -; v_gene: TRBV19; len: 14; j_gene: TRBJ2-5; abundance: few; CDR3nt: TGTGCCAGTAGTATTGGTGGTTATCAGGAGACCCAGTACTTC; CDR3aa: CASSIGGYQETQYF
d_gene: -; v_gene: TRBV2; len: 15; j_gene: TRBJ2-5; abundance: -; CDR3nt: TGTGCCAGCAGTGTCGGGGGGCGGGGAGTGGAGACCCAGTACTTC; CDR3aa: CASSVGGRGVETQYF
d_gene: -; v_gene: TRBV5-1; len: 15; j_gene: TRBJ1-6; abundance: -; CDR3nt: TGCGCCAGCAGCTTGTGGGACAACGATAATTCACCCCTCCACTTT; CDR3aa: CASSLWDNDNSPLHF
d_gene: -; v_gene: TRBV21-1; len: 16; j_gene: TRBJ2-3; abundance: -; CDR3nt: TGTGCCAGCAGCAAAGGCGGGAGCTTTTACACAGATACGCAGTATTTT; CDR3aa: CASSKGGSFYTDTQYF
d_gene: -; v_gene: TRBV28; len: 13; j_gene: TRBJ1-1; abundance: once; CDR3nt: TGTGCCAGCAGTTTATTAGGTCTCCGAGGAGCTTTCTTT; CDR3aa: CASSLLGLRGAFF
d_gene: -; v_gene: TRBV29-1; len: 13; j_gene: TRBJ2-5; abundance: -; CDR3nt: TGCAGCGCCGCGGGAAGCGGAGTGGAGACCCAGTACTTC; CDR3aa: CSAAGSGVETQYF
d_gene: TRBD1; v_gene: TRBV9; len: 11; j_gene: TRBJ2-1; abundance: -; CDR3nt: TGTGCCAGCAGCGATACAGGGGGCCCGTTCTTC; CDR3aa: CASSDTGGPFF
d_gene: TRBD1; v_gene: TRBV29-1; len: 11; j_gene: TRBJ1-2; abundance: few; CDR3nt: TGCAGCGTTGGGGGACAGTATGGCTACACCTTC; CDR3aa: CSVGGQYGYTF
d_gene: -; v_gene: TRBV27; len: 14; j_gene: TRBJ1-4; abundance: -; CDR3nt: TGTGCCAGCAGTTTGAGGGCAACTAATGAAAAACTGTTTTTT; CDR3aa: CASSLRATNEKLFF
d_gene: TRBD1; v_gene: TRBV28; len: 18; j_gene: TRBJ1-5; abundance: -; CDR3nt: TGTGCCAGCAGGCGGGGAGGGGGCCTCCCATATAGCAATCAGCCCCAGCATTTT; CDR3aa: CASRRGGGLPYSNQPQHF
d_gene: -; v_gene: TRBV11-1; len: 14; j_gene: TRBJ2-1; abundance: -; CDR3nt: TGTGCCAGCAGCTTGCGGAGGACTATCTATGAGCAGTTCTTC; CDR3aa: CASSLRRTIYEQFF
d_gene: -; v_gene: TRBV15; len: 12; j_gene: TRBJ2-7; abundance: -; CDR3nt: TGTGCCACCAGCACAGACAGCTACGAGCAGTACTTC; CDR3aa: CATSTDSYEQYF
d_gene: -; v_gene: TRBV6-5; len: 15; j_gene: TRBJ2-7; abundance: -; CDR3nt: TGTGCCAGCAGCCCCCGGGACGGCGGTTTAATCGAGCAGTACTTC; CDR3aa: CASSPRDGGLIEQYF
d_gene: -; v_gene: TRBV2; len: 12; j_gene: TRBJ2-5; abundance: -; CDR3nt: TGTGCCAGCAGTGAATCGGTAGAGACCCAGTACTTC; CDR3aa: CASSESVETQYF
d_gene: TRBD1; v_gene: TRBV7-2; len: 15; j_gene: TRBJ1-1; abundance: -; CDR3nt: TGTGCCAGCAGCGGGCGAGGGGGCAGGAACACTGAAGCTTTCTTT; CDR3aa: CASSGRGGRNTEAFF
d_gene: -; v_gene: TRBV27; len: 14; j_gene: TRBJ1-2; abundance: -; CDR3nt: TGTGCCAGCAGAGACAGTTCCCTATTTAGTGGCTACACCTTC; CDR3aa: CASRDSSLFSGYTF